Presented here are 25 T cell receptor beta chains from one specimen sequenced in a study of type 1 and type 2 diabetes patients. PCR was run on genomic DNA. Multiplex PCR with 30 forward and 13 reverse primers amplified the TCR beta CDR3. Via MiXCR, TCRdb re-called the multiplex PCR reads, giving one row per CDR3 protein. The table lists some 250,000 distinct CDR3 sequences, 45% to 60% of them singletons, with roughly an eighth in the top ten. The sequencing input was peripheral blood mononuclear cells (PBMCs). The receptors derive from a man aged 18 to 29 with type 2 diabetes.

This chain connects TRBV2 to TRBJ2-1; D is tentatively TRBD1 or TRBD2 (5 bases each). This CDR3 is built from 15 residues. Germline assignment: CDR1 SNHLY and CDR2 FYNNEI. V was clipped by 8 bases and J by 7 bases, with 21 bases between them. The CDR3 region has the DNA TGTGCCAGCGGACCGGGGCCAGGGCGGGCGAATGAGCAGTTCTTC. Translated, it gives CASGPGPGRANEQFF.

This clonotype was seen only a few times. The CDR3 region is CASTTGGTEAFF. CDR3 nucleotide sequence: TGTGCCAGCACCACAGGGGGCACTGAAGCTTTCTTT. This chain connects TRBV6-1 to TRBJ1-1, with 8 bases fitting TRBD1. The CDR3 is 12 amino acids. Germline lookup yields CDR1 MNHNS and CDR2 SASEGT. V gave up 7 bases and J gave up 4 bases; unmatched junction bases: 2.

DNA of the CDR3: TGTGCCAGCAGTTTATCCAGGGGGGTGAACACTGAAGCTTTCTTT. Its protein product is CASSLSRGVNTEAFF. The genes are TRBV27 and TRBJ1-1, with TRBD1 matching 7 bases. V lost 0 bases and J lost 0; bases outside the gene matches: 1. There are 15 residues in the CDR3. Germline CDR1 MNHEY, CDR2 SMNVEV (reference sequence).

Only a few counts were recorded for this clonotype. J is TRBJ1-5 and V is TRBV19; perhaps TRBD1 as D (5 bases). This CDR3 is 11 amino acids long. Trimming took 9 bases from V and 7 from J, leaving 10 bases between them. The germline gives CDR1 LNHDA, CDR2 SQIVND (reference sequence). CDR3 bases: TGTGCCAGCTCCCAGGGCCAGCCCCAGCATTTT. Encoded protein: CASSQGQPQHF.

V gene TRBV30 combines with J gene TRBJ1-1; D gene uncertain. Trimming left V 3 bases short and J 1 base short, with 6 bases between. Looked up from germline, CDR1 is GTSNPN and CDR2 is SVGIG (reference sequence). The CDR3 covers 12 residues. The CDR3 DNA reads TGTGCCTGGAGGAGGGAGAACACTGAAGCTTTCTTT. The encoded protein is CAWRRENTEAFF.

On this clonotype: Mismatch with germline at one junction end may stem from a read error. This chain joins TRBV6-1 and TRBJ2-3; D unclear. The CDR3 runs to 14 residues. In germline, CDR1 is MNHNS, CDR2 SASEGT. The CDR3 reads CATSEPAGTDTQYF. The DNA of the CDR3 is TGTGCCACCAGTGAGCCAGCCGGGACAGATACGCAGTATTTT.

The V gene is TRBV28, the J gene TRBJ1-2; D is possibly TRBD1 (5 bases). The CDR3 has 13 residues. V lost 7 bases to trimming and J lost 7 bases, with 16 bases between them. CDR1 and CDR2 from the germline V gene are MDHEN and SYDVKM. The CDR3 protein is CASTLTVGLGYTF. The CDR3 bases are TGTGCCAGCACCCTGACAGTTGGTCTTGGCTACACCTTC.

The table lists this clonotype with a count of one. The chain combines TRBV6-5 with TRBJ2-5, with D possibly TRBD1 on 6 matching bases. The J call may be incorrect, as the DNA end agrees better with TRBJ2-1. There are 13 residues in the CDR3. In germline, CDR1 is MNHEY, CDR2 SVGAGI. This CDR3 reads CASSLQGNNEQFF. CDR3 bases: TGTGCCAGCAGTTTGCAGGGGAACAATGAGCAGTTCTTC.

This chain joins TRBV12-3 or TRBV12-4 and TRBJ1-1; D gene uncertain. This CDR3 spans 13 amino acids. V was clipped by 1 base and J by 7 bases, with 10 bases between them. CDR3 amino acids: CASSLGKVSEAFF. CDR3 DNA sequence: TGTGCCAGCAGTTTAGGGAAAGTTAGTGAAGCTTTCTTT.

This clonotype occurred a few times. At one boundary the junction diverges from the germline segment, which might be a read error. The gene calls are TRBV19 and TRBJ1-4; 8 positions agree with TRBD1. The CDR3 consists of 16 residues. From germline, CDR1 is LNHDA and CDR2 SQIVND (reference sequence). CDR3 sequence reads: CASRRQGPATNERLFF. CDR3 DNA sequence: TGTGCCAGTAGGAGACAGGGGCCGGCAACTAATGAAAGACTGTTTTTT.

V usage is TRBV7-3 and J usage is TRBJ1-1; 10 nucleotides match TRBD1. V lost 7 bases to trimming and J lost 7 bases; unmatched junction nucleotides: 12. In germline, CDR1 is SGHTA, CDR2 FQGTGA. The CDR3 sequence is 15 residues long. The CDR3, as DNA: TGTGCCAGCAACCCGGGACAGGGGCCTAAAAATGAAGCTTTCTTT. This sequence encodes CASNPGQGPKNEAFF.

The J gene is TRBJ2-1, the V gene TRBV20-1, with TRBD2 identical over 8 bases. The CDR3 covers 15 residues. Trimming at V came to 7 bases and at J to 8 bases, leaving 16 bases not matched to a gene. Germline-derived CDR1 and CDR2 are DFQATT and SNEGSKA (reference sequence). DNA of the CDR3: TGCAGTGTCCCCGGTCTTGCGGGGGGCAGCGATGAGCAGTTCTTC. This codes for CSVPGLAGGSDEQFF.

The V gene is TRBV2, the J gene TRBJ1-5; tentatively, D is TRBD1 (5 bases). Germline CDR1 reads SNHLY; CDR2 reads FYNNEI. Between the trimmed V and J ends, which lost 3 bases and 3 bases, there was a span of 9 bases. This CDR3 has 14 residues. The CDR3 loop is CASSEGQNNQPQHF. The CDR3 region has the DNA TGTGCCAGCAGTGAGGGGCAAAACAATCAGCCCCAGCATTTT.

This clonotype has a count of ten or more. The chain uses TRBV2 and TRBJ2-7, with TRBD2 as a possible D gene (6 bases). The CDR3 covers 12 residues. V was shortened by 8 bases and J by 1 base, with 9 bases between the two germline ends. Germline lookup yields CDR1 SNHLY and CDR2 FYNNEI. For the CDR3, the DNA is TGTGCCAGCGGGACTCAGTCCTACGAGCAGTACTTC. Its translation: CASGTQSYEQYF.

This clonotype was picked up one time. J is TRBJ1-4 and V is TRBV20-1, with D perhaps matching TRBD1 (6 bases). V dropped 4 bases and J dropped 8 bases, with 14 bases sitting between them. Germline CDR1 is DFQATT and CDR2 is SNEGSKA (reference sequence). The CDR3 is 13 amino acids. The DNA for the CDR3 is TGCAGTGCTATAAGGGGGTTAAGGGAAAAACTGTTTTTT. Its translation is CSAIRGLREKLFF.

This rearrangement joins TRBV7-2 to TRBJ1-2; 7 bases are shared with TRBD1. V was clipped by 5 bases and J by 3 bases; unmatched bases: 6. The CDR3 spans 14 residues. In germline, CDR1 is SGHTA, CDR2 FQGNSA. The CDR3 loop reads CASSTQGTDYGYTF. The CDR3 region has the DNA TGTGCCAGCAGCACACAGGGGACGGACTATGGCTACACCTTC.

There are a few counts of this clonotype. The chain recombines TRBV19 with TRBJ1-1; no definite D call. CDR1 is LNHDA and CDR2 is SQIVND in the germline V gene (reference sequence). The CDR3 runs 14 residues. V lost 0 bases to trimming and J lost 0 bases, with 5 bases between them. Here the CDR3 DNA reads TGTGCCAGTAGTATAGAGGGGTTGAACACTGAAGCTTTCTTT. This encodes CASSIEGLNTEAFF.

The chain combines TRBV6-5 with TRBJ2-1; D call uncertain. This CDR3 has 17 residues. CDR1 is MNHEY, CDR2 SVGAGI, per germline. V was trimmed by 5 bases and J by 6 bases, leaving 23 bases between them. The CDR3 DNA follows: TGTGCCAGCAGTCCCATGGGCCCAGCTACCGCGGCCAATGAGCAGTTCTTC. It yields the protein CASSPMGPATAANEQFF.

This chain connects TRBV18 to TRBJ2-1; maybe TRBD2 (6 bases). CDR3 size: 15 residues. Trimming took off 5 bases at V and 2 bases at J, with 13 bases between the two ends. The germline gives CDR1 KGHSH, CDR2 LQKENI. The CDR3 DNA sequence: TGTGCCAGCTCAGTCAAGCGGGTGACCTACAATGAGCAGTTCTTC. Translation gives CASSVKRVTYNEQFF.

The gene calls are TRBV7-2 and TRBJ2-7, with D unresolved. V was pared by 3 bases and J by 1 base, with 7 bases between. The length of the CDR3 is 13 residues. Germline CDR1 SGHTA, CDR2 FQGNSA. This CDR3 reads CASSFHESYEQYF. DNA for the CDR3: TGTGCCAGCAGCTTTCACGAGTCCTACGAGCAGTACTTC.

As for this clonotype: A read error may be the cause here, since a much bigger clone is one base away. The V call is TRBV30, the J call TRBJ2-7; 10 bases agree with TRBD1. Germline values: CDR1 GTSNPN, CDR2 SVGIG (reference sequence). The CDR3 has 15 residues. In DNA form, the CDR3 reads TGTGCCCGGAGTCCTCCGGGACAGGGGTCCTACGAGCAGTACTTC. Amino acids: CARSPPGQGSYEQYF.

This chain joins TRBV12-3 or TRBV12-4 and TRBJ2-3; 12 nucleotides align to TRBD2. The V segment lost 6 bases and the J segment 5 bases; nucleotides outside the gene matches: 9. This CDR3 has 16 amino acids. CDR3 DNA sequence: TGTGCCAGCAGCTACCCTAGCGGGGGGGGGCTAGATACGCAGTATTTT. Its translation is CASSYPSGGGLDTQYF.

As DNA, the CDR3 is TGCAGTGCAAAGGCGGCGGGACAACAGTACTTC. It specifies CSAKAAGQQYF. The V and J genes are TRBV20-1 and TRBJ2-4; possibly TRBD1 or TRBD2 for D (6 bases each). Germline CDR1 DFQATT, CDR2 SNEGSKA (reference sequence). V was shortened by 6 bases and J by 13 bases, with 16 bases between the two germline ends. The CDR3 has 11 amino acids.

This clonotype was seen more than once but under ten times. V is TRBV5-1 and J is TRBJ2-7; no clear D gene. Trimming left V 0 bases short and J 10 bases short, with 8 bases between. The V gene's germline CDR1 is SGHRS and CDR2 YFSETQ. This CDR3 is 11 amino acids long. The CDR3 DNA follows: TGCGCCAGCAGCTTGGATGGGATTCAGTACTTC. Encoded protein: CASSLDGIQYF.

The CDR3 sequence: CSARDSQYSNQPQHF. The CDR3 region has the DNA TGCAGTGCTAGAGACAGCCAATATAGCAATCAGCCCCAGCATTTT. The rearrangement links TRBV20-1 to TRBJ1-5; no clear D gene. V shed 0 bases and J shed 0 bases, with 9 bases lying between them. The CDR3 runs 15 residues. Germline V gene lookup returns CDR1 DFQATT and CDR2 SNEGSKA (reference sequence).